These 2 T cell receptor beta chains were all obtained from the same sample, sequenced in a study of breast tumors, draining lymph nodes, adjacent tissues. The lymph nodes were axillary draining lymph nodes from breast cancer patients. TCRdb used MiXCR to reprocess the multiplex PCR reads, holding one entry per CDR3 protein. Of 120,000 to 150,000 distinct CDR3 sequences listed, about 33% are singletons. Sequences were obtained from axillary lymph node tissue. The receptors derive from a female donor with breast cancer. Some clones in this sample may be carry-over from other donors' samples.

In this sample, this clonotype turned up many times. The chain recombines TRBV7-2 with TRBJ2-3, with 9 positions matching TRBD1. V dropped 1 base and J dropped 14; count of bases not matched to a gene: 10. Germline V gene lookup returns CDR1 SGHTA and CDR2 FQGNSA. The CDR3 runs to 14 residues. CDR3 nucleotides: TGTGCCAGCAGCTTAGTCAGCGGACAGGGGTCTCCGTATTTT. It codes for CASSLVSGQGSPYF.

At least ten counts were recorded for this clonotype. CDR3 region: CASSLSGVRTDTQYF. The CDR3 DNA reads TGTGCCAGCAGTCTTAGCGGGGTGCGCACAGATACGCAGTATTTT. The genes are TRBV2 and TRBJ2-3; 8 bases line up with TRBD2. V lost 5 bases to trimming and J lost 1 base; unmatched junction nucleotides: 5. This CDR3 contains 15 residues. The germline gives CDR1 SNHLY, CDR2 FYNNEI.